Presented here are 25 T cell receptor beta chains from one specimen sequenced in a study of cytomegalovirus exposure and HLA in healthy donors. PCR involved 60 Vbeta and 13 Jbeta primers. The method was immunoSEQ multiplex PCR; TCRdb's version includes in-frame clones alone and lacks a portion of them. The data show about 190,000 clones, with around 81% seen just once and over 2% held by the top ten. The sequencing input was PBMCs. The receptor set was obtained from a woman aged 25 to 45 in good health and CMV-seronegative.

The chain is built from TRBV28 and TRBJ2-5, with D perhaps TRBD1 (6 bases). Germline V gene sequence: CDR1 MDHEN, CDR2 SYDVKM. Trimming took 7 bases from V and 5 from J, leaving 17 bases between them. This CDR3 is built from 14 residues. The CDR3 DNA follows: TGTGCCAGCAAGGAGTTGGGGGCGACGGAGACCCAGTACTTC. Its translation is CASKELGATETQYF.

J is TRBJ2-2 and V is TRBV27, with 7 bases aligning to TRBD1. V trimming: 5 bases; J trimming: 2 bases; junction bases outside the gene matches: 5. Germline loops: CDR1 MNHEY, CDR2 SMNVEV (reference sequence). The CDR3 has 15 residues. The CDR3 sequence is CASSLGTVNTGELFF. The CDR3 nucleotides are TGTGCCAGCAGTCTTGGGACAGTCAACACCGGGGAGCTGTTTTTT.

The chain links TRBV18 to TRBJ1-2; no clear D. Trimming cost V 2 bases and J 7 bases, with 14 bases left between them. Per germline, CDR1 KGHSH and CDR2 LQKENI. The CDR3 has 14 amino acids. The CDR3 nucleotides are TGTGCCAGCTCACCATCCGCCGGAGGTTCTGGCTACACCTTC. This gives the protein CASSPSAGGSGYTF.

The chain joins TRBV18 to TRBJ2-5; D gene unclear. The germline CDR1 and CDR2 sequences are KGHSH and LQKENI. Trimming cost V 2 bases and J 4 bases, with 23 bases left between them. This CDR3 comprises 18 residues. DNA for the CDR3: TGTGCCAGCTCACCAATGCTATCCCCCAGACGTGGCGGAGAGACCCAGTACTTC. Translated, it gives CASSPMLSPRRGGETQYF. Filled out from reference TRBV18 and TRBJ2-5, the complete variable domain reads NAGVMQNPRHLVRRRGQEARLRCSPMKGHSHVYWYRQLPEEGLKFMVYLQKENIIDESGMPKERFSAEFPKEGPSILRIQQVVRGDSAAYFCASSPMLSPRRGGETQYFGPGTRLLVL.

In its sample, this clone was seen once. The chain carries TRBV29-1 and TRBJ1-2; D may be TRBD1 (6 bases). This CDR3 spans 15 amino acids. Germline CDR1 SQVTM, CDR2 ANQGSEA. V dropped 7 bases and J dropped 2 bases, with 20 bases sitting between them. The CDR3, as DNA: TGCAGCGCCGAACGGATCCGGGACACGAACTATGGCTACACCTTC. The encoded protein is CSAERIRDTNYGYTF.

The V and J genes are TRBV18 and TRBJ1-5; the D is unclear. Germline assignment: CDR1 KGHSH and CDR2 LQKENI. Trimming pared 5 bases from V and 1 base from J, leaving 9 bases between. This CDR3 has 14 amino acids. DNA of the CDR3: TGTGCCAGCTCAGCACAAGAGAGCAATCAGCCCCAGCATTTT. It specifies CASSAQESNQPQHF.

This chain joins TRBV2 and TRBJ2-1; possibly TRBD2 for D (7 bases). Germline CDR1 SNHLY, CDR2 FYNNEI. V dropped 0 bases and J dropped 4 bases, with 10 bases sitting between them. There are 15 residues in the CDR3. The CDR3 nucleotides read TGTGCCAGCAGTGAAGCCGGGGGGCCATACAATGAGCAGTTCTTC. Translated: CASSEAGGPYNEQFF. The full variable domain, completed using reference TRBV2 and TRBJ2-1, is EPEVTQTPSHQVTQMGQEVILRCVPISNHLYFYWYRQILGQKVEFLVSFYNNEISEKSEIFDDQFSVERPDGSNFTLKIRSTKLEDSAMYFCASSEAGGPYNEQFFGPGTRLTVL.

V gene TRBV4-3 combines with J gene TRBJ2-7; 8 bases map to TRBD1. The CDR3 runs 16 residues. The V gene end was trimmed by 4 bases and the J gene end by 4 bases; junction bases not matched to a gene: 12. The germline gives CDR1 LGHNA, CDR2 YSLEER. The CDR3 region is CASSRATDRARYEQYF. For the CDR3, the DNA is TGCGCCAGCAGCCGAGCGACGGACAGGGCGAGGTACGAGCAGTACTTC.

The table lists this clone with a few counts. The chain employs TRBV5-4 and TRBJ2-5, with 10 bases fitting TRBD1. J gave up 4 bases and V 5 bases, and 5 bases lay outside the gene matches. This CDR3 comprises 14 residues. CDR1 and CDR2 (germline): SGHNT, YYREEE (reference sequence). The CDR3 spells CASRSRDRGETQYF. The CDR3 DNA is TGTGCCAGCAGGTCCCGGGACAGGGGAGAGACCCAGTACTTC.

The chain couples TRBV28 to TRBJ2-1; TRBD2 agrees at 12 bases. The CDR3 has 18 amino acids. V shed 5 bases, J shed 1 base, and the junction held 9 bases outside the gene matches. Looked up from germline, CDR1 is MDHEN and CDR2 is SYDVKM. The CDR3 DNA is TGTGCCAGCAGTCCCATAAGACTAGCGGGAGTTTCCTACAATGAGCAGTTCTTC. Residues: CASSPIRLAGVSYNEQFF.

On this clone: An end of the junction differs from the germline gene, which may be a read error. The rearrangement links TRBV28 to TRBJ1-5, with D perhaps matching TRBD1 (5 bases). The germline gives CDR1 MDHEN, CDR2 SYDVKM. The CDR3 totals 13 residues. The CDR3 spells CASGGNSNRPQHF. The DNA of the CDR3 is TGTGCCAGCGGGGGGAATAGCAATCGGCCCCAGCATTTT.

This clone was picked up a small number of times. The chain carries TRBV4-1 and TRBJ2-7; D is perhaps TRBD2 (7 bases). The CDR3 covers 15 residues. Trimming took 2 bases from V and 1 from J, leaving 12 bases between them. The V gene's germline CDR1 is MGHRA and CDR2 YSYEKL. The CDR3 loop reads CASSQLGGASYEQYF. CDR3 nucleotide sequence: TGCGCCAGCAGCCAACTGGGGGGGGCTTCCTACGAGCAGTACTTC.

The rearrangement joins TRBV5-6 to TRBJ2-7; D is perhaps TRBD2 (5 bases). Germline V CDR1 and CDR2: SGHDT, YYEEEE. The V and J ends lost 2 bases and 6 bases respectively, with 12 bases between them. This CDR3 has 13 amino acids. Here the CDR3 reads CASSFGNGREQYF. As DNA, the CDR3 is TGTGCCAGCAGCTTCGGGAACGGGCGCGAGCAGTACTTC.

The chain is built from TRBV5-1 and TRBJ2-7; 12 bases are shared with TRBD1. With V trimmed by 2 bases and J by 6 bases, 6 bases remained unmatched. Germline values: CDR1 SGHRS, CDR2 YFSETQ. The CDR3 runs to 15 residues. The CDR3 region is CASSFLTGQGAEQYF. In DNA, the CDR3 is TGCGCCAGCAGCTTCCTCACGGGACAGGGGGCCGAGCAGTACTTC.

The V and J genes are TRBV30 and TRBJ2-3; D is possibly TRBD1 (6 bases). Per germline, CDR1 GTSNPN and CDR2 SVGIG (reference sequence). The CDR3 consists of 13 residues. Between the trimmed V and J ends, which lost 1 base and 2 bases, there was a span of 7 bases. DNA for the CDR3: TGTGCCTGGAGTGGACAGGACACAGATACGCAGTATTTT. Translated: CAWSGQDTDTQYF. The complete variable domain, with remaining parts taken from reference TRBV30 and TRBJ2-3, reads SQTIHQWPATLVQPVGSPLSLECTVEGTSNPNLYWYRQAAGRGLQLLFYSVGIGQISSEVPQNLSASRPQDRQFILSSKKLLLSDSGFYLCAWSGQDTDTQYFGPGTRLTVL.

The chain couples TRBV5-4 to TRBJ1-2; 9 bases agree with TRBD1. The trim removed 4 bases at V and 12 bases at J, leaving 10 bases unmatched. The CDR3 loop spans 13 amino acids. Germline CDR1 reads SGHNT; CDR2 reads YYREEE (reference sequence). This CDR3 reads CASSMDRGLVNTF. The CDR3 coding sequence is TGTGCCAGCAGCATGGACAGGGGTCTGGTAAACACCTTC.

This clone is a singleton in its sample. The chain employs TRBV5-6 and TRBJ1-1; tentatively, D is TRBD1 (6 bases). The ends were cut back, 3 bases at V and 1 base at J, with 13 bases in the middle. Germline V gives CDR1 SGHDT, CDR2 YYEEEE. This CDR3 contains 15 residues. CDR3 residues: CASSWGPPSNTEAFF. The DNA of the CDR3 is TGTGCCAGCAGCTGGGGGCCCCCCTCGAACACTGAAGCTTTCTTT.

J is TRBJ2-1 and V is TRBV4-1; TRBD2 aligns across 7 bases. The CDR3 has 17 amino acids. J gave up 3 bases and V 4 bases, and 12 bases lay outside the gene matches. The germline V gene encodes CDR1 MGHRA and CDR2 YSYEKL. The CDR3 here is CASSPPFAGEIYNEQFF. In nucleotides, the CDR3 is TGCGCCAGCAGCCCCCCCTTTGCGGGGGAAATCTACAATGAGCAGTTCTTC.

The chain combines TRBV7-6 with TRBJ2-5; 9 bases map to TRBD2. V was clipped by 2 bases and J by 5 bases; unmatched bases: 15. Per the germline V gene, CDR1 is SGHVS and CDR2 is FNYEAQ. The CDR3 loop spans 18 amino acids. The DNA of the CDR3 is TGTGCCAGCAGCTTATCAGGCGCGGGACTAGCTTTTTCGGAGACCCAGTACTTC. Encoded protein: CASSLSGAGLAFSETQYF.

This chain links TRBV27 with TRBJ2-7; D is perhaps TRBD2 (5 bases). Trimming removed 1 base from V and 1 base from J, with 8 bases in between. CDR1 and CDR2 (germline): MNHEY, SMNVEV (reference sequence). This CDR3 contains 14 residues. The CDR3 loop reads CASSLFRESYEQYF. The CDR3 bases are TGTGCCAGCAGTTTATTTCGGGAATCCTACGAGCAGTACTTC.

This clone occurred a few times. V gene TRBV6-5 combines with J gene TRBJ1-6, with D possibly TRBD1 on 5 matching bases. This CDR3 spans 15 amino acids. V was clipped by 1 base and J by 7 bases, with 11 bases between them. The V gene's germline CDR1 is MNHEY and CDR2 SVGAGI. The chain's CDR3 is CASSYFTAGNSPLHF. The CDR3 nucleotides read TGTGCCAGCAGTTACTTTACGGCAGGGAATTCACCCCTCCACTTT.

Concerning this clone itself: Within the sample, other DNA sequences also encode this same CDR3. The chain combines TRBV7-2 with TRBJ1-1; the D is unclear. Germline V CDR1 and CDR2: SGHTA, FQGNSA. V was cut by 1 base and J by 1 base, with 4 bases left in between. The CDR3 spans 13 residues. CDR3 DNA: TGTGCCAGCAGCTTAGGAGCGAACACTGAAGCTTTCTTT. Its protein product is CASSLGANTEAFF.

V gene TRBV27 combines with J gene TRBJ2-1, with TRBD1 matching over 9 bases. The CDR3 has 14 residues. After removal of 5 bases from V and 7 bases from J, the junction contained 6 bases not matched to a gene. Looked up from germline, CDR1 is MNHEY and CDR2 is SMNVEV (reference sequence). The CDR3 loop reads CASSLGQGLNEQFF. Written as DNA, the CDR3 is TGTGCCAGCAGTCTAGGACAGGGGTTGAATGAGCAGTTCTTC.

The CDR3 DNA is TGTGCCAGTCGGCAGGGCGAGTACGAGCAGTACTTC. Translating gives CASRQGEYEQYF. The chain uses TRBV11-2 and TRBJ2-7; TRBD1 might be the D (5 bases). This CDR3 is 12 amino acids long. V lost 9 bases and J 4 bases, leaving 13 bases between the germline ends. Germline CDR1 SGHAT, CDR2 FQNNGV.

Here the CDR3 reads CASSPQGGTSGSNEQFF. The CDR3 nucleotides are TGTGCCAGCAGCCCCCAAGGCGGGACTAGCGGGTCAAATGAGCAGTTCTTC. V is TRBV7-3 and J is TRBJ2-1, with 12 bases lining up with TRBD2. V gave up 5 bases and J gave up 7 bases; unmatched junction bases: 12. Germline CDR1 is SGHTA and CDR2 is FQGTGA. The CDR3 contains 17 residues.